A selection of T cell receptor beta chains follows, all from one sample in a study of blood T cell repertoires in COVID-19. TCRdb's table, derived via immunoSEQ multiplex PCR, lists solely in-frame clones and lacks some. The sample carries fewer than 500,000 clones, roughly 89% recorded once. Specimen: peripheral blood. Receptors originate from a woman in her twenties or thirties with acute or convalescent COVID-19. Both conserved end residues are part of each CDR3. Each record gives: J gene, clone size, V gene, D gene, CDR3 DNA, CDR3 protein. The D gene is left open where the match is weak. Clone size is stated in some rows and not others, as once, few, many or a class when expanded.

J gene: TRBJ2-1
clone size: NA
V gene: TRBV29-1
D gene: NA
CDR3 DNA: TGCAGCGTTGCCGGGAACAATGAGCAGTTCTTC
CDR3 protein: CSVAGNNEQFF

J gene: TRBJ2-1
clone size: NA
V gene: TRBV27
D gene: TRBD1
CDR3 DNA: TGTGCCAGCAGTTTACCAACAGGGGGCGCCAAGGACAATGAGCAGTTCTTC
CDR3 protein: CASSLPTGGAKDNEQFF

J gene: TRBJ2-2
clone size: NA
V gene: TRBV5-8
D gene: TRBD2
CDR3 DNA: TGTGCCAGCAGCCCTGGGACTAGCGGGGGCAACACCGGGGAGCTGTTTTTT
CDR3 protein: CASSPGTSGGNTGELFF

J gene: TRBJ1-2
clone size: NA
V gene: TRBV6-2/TRBV6-3
D gene: TRBD1
CDR3 DNA: TGTGCCAGCAGTTACCCGGGACAGGGGGCTACGCTCTATGGCTACACCTTC
CDR3 protein: CASSYPGQGATLYGYTF

J gene: TRBJ1-6
clone size: few
V gene: TRBV3-1/TRBV3-2
D gene: NA
CDR3 DNA: TGTGCCAGCAGCATGACAGGCAATTCACCCCTCCACTTT
CDR3 protein: CASSMTGNSPLHF

J gene: TRBJ2-7
clone size: NA
V gene: TRBV5-6
D gene: NA
CDR3 DNA: TGTGCCAGCAGCTTGGCCCTTAAATACGAGCAGTACTTC
CDR3 protein: CASSLALKYEQYF

J gene: TRBJ2-3
clone size: NA
V gene: TRBV9
D gene: NA
CDR3 DNA: TGTGCCAGCAGCGTATACGGGGGACTGTGGGCAGATACGCAGTATTTT
CDR3 protein: CASSVYGGLWADTQYF

J gene: TRBJ1-2
clone size: NA
V gene: TRBV5-4
D gene: TRBD1
CDR3 DNA: TGTGCCAGCAGCGGGGACAGCAACTATGGCTACACCTTC
CDR3 protein: CASSGDSNYGYTF

J gene: TRBJ2-1
clone size: NA
V gene: TRBV27
D gene: NA
CDR3 DNA: TGTGCCAGCGCCCGGGGTTTCTACAATGAGCAGTTCTTC
CDR3 protein: CASARGFYNEQFF

J gene: TRBJ2-6
clone size: NA
V gene: TRBV4-1
D gene: NA
CDR3 DNA: TGCGCCAGCAGCCAAAAAACAGGTTTGGGTTTCTCTGGGGCCAACGTCCTGACTTTC
CDR3 protein: CASSQKTGLGFSGANVLTF

J gene: TRBJ1-2
clone size: NA
V gene: TRBV7-9
D gene: NA
CDR3 DNA: TGTGCCACTCGCGGGGGGGCGGTAAGAAATGGCTACACCTTC
CDR3 protein: CATRGGAVRNGYTF

J gene: TRBJ1-2
clone size: NA
V gene: TRBV28
D gene: NA
CDR3 DNA: TGTGCCAGCAGCCCGGGGGGAGGGGCTCCTAACTATGGCTACACCTTC
CDR3 protein: CASSPGGGAPNYGYTF

J gene: TRBJ1-5
clone size: NA
V gene: TRBV19
D gene: NA
CDR3 DNA: TGTGCCAGTAGTATTTTCGAGGCCTTCGTAACACAGCCCCAGCATTTT
CDR3 protein: CASSIFEAFVTQPQHF

J gene: TRBJ1-2
clone size: once
V gene: TRBV4-1
D gene: NA
CDR3 DNA: TGCGCCAGCAGCCAAGGTGGAGGGGATGGCTACACCTTC
CDR3 protein: CASSQGGGDGYTF

J gene: TRBJ1-2
clone size: NA
V gene: TRBV28
D gene: NA
CDR3 DNA: TGTGCCAGCAGTCAAATTTTACAGGGCGCGAGGTCTCGTCCTTATGGCTACACCTTC
CDR3 protein: CASSQILQGARSRPYGYTF

J gene: TRBJ2-1
clone size: NA
V gene: TRBV11-3
D gene: NA
CDR3 DNA: TGTGCCAGCAGCTCCCACCGGGACAACCCCTACAATGAGCAGTTCTTC
CDR3 protein: CASSSHRDNPYNEQFF

J gene: TRBJ1-2
clone size: NA
V gene: TRBV5-4
D gene: TRBD1
CDR3 DNA: TGTGCCAGCAGCGACAGGGAAGGACCCCGAGATGGCTACACCTTC
CDR3 protein: CASSDREGPRDGYTF

J gene: TRBJ1-2
clone size: few
V gene: TRBV4-2
D gene: TRBD1
CDR3 DNA: TGTGCCAGCAGCCCATTACAATCCGGGACAGGGGTCGGCTACACCTTC
CDR3 protein: CASSPLQSGTGVGYTF

J gene: TRBJ2-1
clone size: NA
V gene: TRBV3-1/TRBV3-2
D gene: NA
CDR3 DNA: TGTGCCAGCAGCCAAGTCGGTAGTCCCCATGAGCAGTTCTTC
CDR3 protein: CASSQVGSPHEQFF

J gene: TRBJ2-1
clone size: NA
V gene: TRBV5-1
D gene: NA
CDR3 DNA: TGCGCCAGCAGCTTGCGACATCACTCCTACAATGAGCAGTTCTTC
CDR3 protein: CASSLRHHSYNEQFF

J gene: TRBJ1-5
clone size: NA
V gene: TRBV21-1
D gene: NA
CDR3 DNA: TGTGCCAGCAGCAAAGAACACGGACAGAACAATCAGCCCCAGCATTTT
CDR3 protein: CASSKEHGQNNQPQHF

J gene: TRBJ2-1
clone size: NA
V gene: TRBV13
D gene: TRBD2
CDR3 DNA: TGTGCCAGCAGCTATGGACTAGCGGGGAATGAGCAGTTCTTC
CDR3 protein: CASSYGLAGNEQFF

J gene: TRBJ2-3
clone size: once
V gene: TRBV5-6
D gene: TRBD1
CDR3 DNA: TGTGCCAGCAGCTCAACAGGGGTTCCAGATACGCAGTATTTT
CDR3 protein: CASSSTGVPDTQYF

J gene: TRBJ2-5
clone size: once
V gene: TRBV5-1
D gene: TRBD2
CDR3 DNA: TGCGCCAGCAGCCTGGGACTAGAACAAGAGACCCAGTACTTC
CDR3 protein: CASSLGLEQETQYF

J gene: TRBJ2-2
clone size: NA
V gene: TRBV24-1
D gene: TRBD2
CDR3 DNA: TGTGCCACCCAGGGACTAGCAGGCACCGGGGAGCTGTTTTTT
CDR3 protein: CATQGLAGTGELFF

J gene: TRBJ2-4
clone size: NA
V gene: TRBV4-1
D gene: NA
CDR3 DNA: TGCGCCAGCAGCCGAGACAGGTACCAAAACATTCAGTACTTC
CDR3 protein: CASSRDRYQNIQYF

J gene: TRBJ1-6
clone size: NA
V gene: TRBV30
D gene: TRBD1
CDR3 DNA: TGTGCCTGGACAAACAGGGGTCCCCTCCACTTT
CDR3 protein: CAWTNRGPLHF

J gene: TRBJ1-3
clone size: few
V gene: TRBV28
D gene: NA
CDR3 DNA: TGTGCCAGCACTCCCGGACAGAGCTCTGGAAACACCATATATTTT
CDR3 protein: CASTPGQSSGNTIYF

J gene: TRBJ2-7
clone size: NA
V gene: TRBV9
D gene: TRBD2
CDR3 DNA: TGTGCCAGCAGCGTAGCGGGGGGGGCCCTTTACGAGCAGTACTTC
CDR3 protein: CASSVAGGALYEQYF

J gene: TRBJ2-3
clone size: NA
V gene: TRBV3-1/TRBV3-2
D gene: TRBD2
CDR3 DNA: TGTGCCAGCAGCCTAACCTTCTGGGCGGGGGGGACCACAGATACGCAGTATTTT
CDR3 protein: CASSLTFWAGGTTDTQYF

J gene: TRBJ2-3
clone size: NA
V gene: TRBV10-1
D gene: NA
CDR3 DNA: TGCGCCAGCAGTCCTCCCGGGGATACGCAGTATTTT
CDR3 protein: CASSPPGDTQYF

J gene: TRBJ1-2
clone size: NA
V gene: TRBV3-1/TRBV3-2
D gene: NA
CDR3 DNA: TGTGCCAGCAGCCAAGAAGGCCGTAAGAAACTATATGGCTACACCTTC
CDR3 protein: CASSQEGRKKLYGYTF

J gene: TRBJ1-5
clone size: once
V gene: TRBV30
D gene: NA
CDR3 DNA: TGTGCCTGGGCGGCAGGGGCAGATCAGCCCCAGCATTTT
CDR3 protein: CAWAAGADQPQHF

J gene: TRBJ2-5
clone size: NA
V gene: TRBV18
D gene: NA
CDR3 DNA: TGTGCCAGCTCAACCCAACAGGGTGGTCAAGAGACCCAGTACTTC
CDR3 protein: CASSTQQGGQETQYF

J gene: TRBJ1-1
clone size: NA
V gene: TRBV11-2
D gene: TRBD1
CDR3 DNA: TGTGCCAGCAGCTCACAGGGGATGGGTGAAGCTTTCTTT
CDR3 protein: CASSSQGMGEAFF

J gene: TRBJ2-1
clone size: once
V gene: TRBV12-5
D gene: NA
CDR3 DNA: TGTGCTAGTGGTTTGGTACTCTCGGGGAAAAACAATGAGCAGTTCTTC
CDR3 protein: CASGLVLSGKNNEQFF

J gene: TRBJ2-1
clone size: NA
V gene: TRBV2
D gene: NA
CDR3 DNA: TGTGCCAGCAGTGCGGGGTTGGGACTGGGACACAATGAGCAGTTCTTC
CDR3 protein: CASSAGLGLGHNEQFF

J gene: TRBJ2-3
clone size: NA
V gene: TRBV20-1
D gene: TRBD1
CDR3 DNA: TGCAGTGCTAGTGCAGGGGGCGATGGAGATACGCAGTATTTT
CDR3 protein: CSASAGGDGDTQYF

J gene: TRBJ2-4
clone size: NA
V gene: TRBV6-5
D gene: TRBD1
CDR3 DNA: TGTGCCAGCAGCTGGGACAGGAAAAACATTCAGTACTTC
CDR3 protein: CASSWDRKNIQYF

J gene: TRBJ1-3
clone size: NA
V gene: TRBV9
D gene: NA
CDR3 DNA: TGTGCCAGCAGCGTAGGTCGTTCCGGGAGCTCTGGAAACACCATATATTTT
CDR3 protein: CASSVGRSGSSGNTIYF

J gene: TRBJ1-5
clone size: few
V gene: TRBV2
D gene: NA
CDR3 DNA: TGTGCCAGCAGTGCCGGGACAAGCTATTTTCAGCCCCAGCATTTT
CDR3 protein: CASSAGTSYFQPQHF

J gene: TRBJ2-4
clone size: NA
V gene: TRBV5-8
D gene: NA
CDR3 DNA: TGTGCCAGCAGCTTGCGGGGGGCTATAGCCAAAAACATTCAGTACTTC
CDR3 protein: CASSLRGAIAKNIQYF

J gene: TRBJ2-7
clone size: once
V gene: TRBV28
D gene: TRBD1
CDR3 DNA: TGTGCCAGCACTTCCCAGGGGGCGCCTCACGAGCAGTACTTC
CDR3 protein: CASTSQGAPHEQYF

J gene: TRBJ1-4
clone size: NA
V gene: TRBV5-6
D gene: NA
CDR3 DNA: TGTGCCAGCAGCTTTGTAGATAATGAAAAACTGTTTTTT
CDR3 protein: CASSFVDNEKLFF

J gene: TRBJ1-1
clone size: NA
V gene: TRBV11-2
D gene: NA
CDR3 DNA: TGTGCCAGCAGCTTAGTCTTGGGGCTTGAAGCTTTCTTT
CDR3 protein: CASSLVLGLEAFF

J gene: TRBJ1-6
clone size: NA
V gene: TRBV6-6
D gene: NA
CDR3 DNA: TGTGCCAGCAGTTACCCGGACAGAAAGTATAATTCACCCCTCCACTTT
CDR3 protein: CASSYPDRKYNSPLHF

J gene: TRBJ2-5
clone size: NA
V gene: TRBV24-1
D gene: TRBD1
CDR3 DNA: TGTGCCACAAGGGACAGTAACGAAGAGACCCAGTACTTC
CDR3 protein: CATRDSNEETQYF

J gene: TRBJ1-4
clone size: NA
V gene: TRBV28
D gene: NA
CDR3 DNA: TGTGCCAGCAGTCCGTCGTTAGACAGTTGGGAAAAACTGTTTTTT
CDR3 protein: CASSPSLDSWEKLFF

J gene: TRBJ2-5
clone size: NA
V gene: TRBV20-1
D gene: NA
CDR3 DNA: TGCAGTGCTAGGGTATGGGGGGCCCAGTACTTC
CDR3 protein: CSARVWGAQYF

J gene: TRBJ1-4
clone size: NA
V gene: TRBV21-1
D gene: NA
CDR3 DNA: TGTGCCAGCAGCTGCAGAGGAGGTGGTGAAAAACTGTTTTTT
CDR3 protein: CASSCRGGGEKLFF

J gene: TRBJ1-2
clone size: NA
V gene: TRBV6-2/TRBV6-3
D gene: TRBD1
CDR3 DNA: TGTGCCAGCAGTTACTCACTGCCTGGACAGGGTGTATATGGCTACACCTTC
CDR3 protein: CASSYSLPGQGVYGYTF

J gene: TRBJ2-2
clone size: NA
V gene: TRBV9
D gene: NA
CDR3 DNA: TGTGCCAGCAGCGTAGCAGGGGCGGGTTCCGGGGAGCTGTTTTTT
CDR3 protein: CASSVAGAGSGELFF

J gene: TRBJ1-2
clone size: NA
V gene: TRBV6-5
D gene: TRBD1
CDR3 DNA: TGTGCCAGCAGTATCCTCCGGGACAGCTATGGCTACACCTTC
CDR3 protein: CASSILRDSYGYTF

J gene: TRBJ2-2
clone size: NA
V gene: TRBV11-3
D gene: NA
CDR3 DNA: TGTGCCAGCAGCTCCGGGGGATGGGGAACGGACACCGGGGAGCTGTTTTTT
CDR3 protein: CASSSGGWGTDTGELFF